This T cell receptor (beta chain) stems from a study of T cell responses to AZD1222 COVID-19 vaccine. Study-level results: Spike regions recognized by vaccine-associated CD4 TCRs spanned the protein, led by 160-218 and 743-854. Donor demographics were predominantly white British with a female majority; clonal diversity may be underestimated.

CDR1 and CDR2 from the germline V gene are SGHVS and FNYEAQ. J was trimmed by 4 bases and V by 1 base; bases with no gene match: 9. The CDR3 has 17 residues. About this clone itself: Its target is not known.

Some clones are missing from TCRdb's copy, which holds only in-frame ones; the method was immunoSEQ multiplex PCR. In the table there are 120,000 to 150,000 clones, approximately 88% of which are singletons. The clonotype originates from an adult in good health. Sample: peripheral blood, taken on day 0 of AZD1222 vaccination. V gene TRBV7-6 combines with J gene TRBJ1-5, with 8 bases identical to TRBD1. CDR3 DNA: TGTGCCAGCAGCTTAGGGGCTGCAGGGGGCTTAAATCAGCCCCAGCATTTT. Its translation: CASSLGAAGGLNQPQHF.